This T cell receptor beta chain was identified during a study of T-cell reconstitution after alpha-beta-depleted transplantation in children. Regarding the study as a whole: At day 60, the high TCRbeta diversity found in some patients originated from recipient T cells and thymic progenitors that had survived. At one year after transplant, newly produced T cells mostly accounted for T-cell counts and diversity.

This CDR3 has 14 residues. J lost 6 bases, V lost 8 bases, and 7 bases had no gene match. Germline CDR1 is LGHDT and CDR2 is YNNKEL (reference sequence). Library preparation (for TCRbeta) was performed with unique molecular identifiers. TCRdb reprocessed the PCR reads via MiXCR and lists one record per CDR3 protein. The repertoire holds around 440,000 distinct CDR3 sequences, with roughly a tenth as singletons. A remark on this clonotype: Its target is not known.

The V gene is TRBV3-1, the J gene TRBJ2-2, with 9 bases aligning to TRBD2. The receptor was derived from a child aged 2 to 15 with inherited bone marrow failure, due to receive a stem cell transplant. The source material was PBMCs, sampled before TCRalphabeta/CD19-depleted stem cell transplant. The CDR3 reads CASAQIAGAGELFF. For the CDR3, the DNA is TGTGCCAGCGCCCAGATAGCGGGAGCCGGGGAGCTGTTTTTT.